This paragraph reports one TCR beta chain. This clone occurred once. Its antigen has not been determined. There are no base qualities to consult, and no much larger clone falls within one base. Each collaborating institution followed its own protocols to collect whole blood in K2EDTA tubes. For TCRbeta analysis, collaborators shipped samples as frozen whole blood, isolated PBMCs, or DNA extracted from either of those sample types. The V end loses 6 bases and the J end loses 5 bases, and a stretch of 10 bases separates them. Including cysteine and phenylalanine, the CDR3 has 11 amino acids. Only the CDR3 DNA is retained, 33 bases long and in frame from the first base. Looking up the germline V gene (reference sequence) yields CDR1 DFQATT and CDR2 SNEGSKA. These data belong to a study of blood T cell repertoires in COVID-19 (dated by TCRdb to about 2020). Regarding the research as a whole: Samples from collaborators originated in the United States, Italy and Spain and spanned both the acute and convalescent phases of COVID-19. The prospective study material was composed of cDNA or gDNA derived from T cells, B-cell-depleted T cells, or PBMCs. The dataset comprised deeply sampled blood TCRbeta repertoires from subjects exposed to, actively infected with, or recovered from COVID-19. The repertoires were released in a freely available public database meant as a resource for research on the immune response to SARS-CoV-2. Samples were obtained from the ongoing ImmuneRACE study (first 160 participants) and from roughly 1,300 subjects provided by 6 global collaborators. The sample metadata nearly always contained a de-identified subject ID, COVID-19 status, age in years and sex. HLA class I and class II types, where available, came from metadata supplied by the sample provider rather than from assay-based typing. What the research found in general, with its limitations: The amount of clinical and demographic metadata varied by source and participant and was provided uncurated.

The immunoSEQ Assay, a bias-controlled multiplex PCR, was used to amplify TCRbeta CDR3 regions from genomic DNA. As for the original processing: Within the assay, amplification of reference gene primers was used to estimate how many nucleated cells each sample contained. To quantify the absolute abundance of each unique TCRbeta CDR3 rearrangement, sequence reads were collapsed and filtered. For each sample, productive Simpson clonality was calculated as the square root of Simpson's diversity index over productive rearrangements. This immuneACCESS table, as held by TCRdb, lists in-frame sequences with V and J called but not all clones. Of the missing ones, under half trace to an unresolved V gene in checked studies; the others have no known cause. From that table come the V and J calls and clone size; the DNA was used to work out D and trimming. The sample table shows 35,000 to 45,000 clones, and about 89% are seen once. The ten largest account for 6.2% of the sample.

Material for sequencing was peripheral blood. The sequence was obtained from a human donor in a cohort sampled during active COVID-19. The chain is made from TRBV20-1 and TRBJ1-2, with an unclear D gene assignment. The CDR3 reads CSASNGYGYTF. The sequence in DNA is TGCAGTGCCTCTAACGGGTATGGCTACACCTTC.